This T cell receptor (beta chain) was sequenced during a study of CD8 T cell repertoires and HIV-1 epitope variants. Study context: Control wells had CMV/EBV/flu peptides, negative Ebola AY9, or no peptide. Epitopes were three Gag families plus Nef HW9 and YT9.

Looked up from germline, CDR1 is SGHRS and CDR2 is YFSETQ. CDR3 length: 11 residues. Trimming cost V 0 bases and J 4 bases, with 2 bases left between them. A remark on this clone: The antigen is undetermined.

TCR beta CDR3 was sequenced at survey depth on immunoSEQ. Libraries were prepared by immunoSEQ multiplex PCR; TCRdb keeps only in-frame clonotypes and omits some of them. The sample consists of several thousand clones, less than 70% of them appearing once. The clonotype was recovered from a male donor with HIV. The V and J genes are TRBV5-1 and TRBJ2-7; no definite D call. The specimen was cultured CD8+ T cells derived from PBMCs. CDR3 sequence: CASSLGYEQYF. Written as DNA, the CDR3 is TGCGCCAGCAGCTTGGGGTACGAGCAGTACTTC.